This T cell receptor (beta chain) stems from a study of T cells expressing NK-cell markers. Study context: The authors sequenced eight donors, of whom seven were HCMV-seropositive and one was seronegative. Study-wide results and caveats: Similarly, these clonotypes led the CD3+CD56-NKG2C+ fraction as well in a handful of donors.

Following a re-call of the 5' RACE reads, TCRdb has one entry per CDR3 protein and lacks DNA. This repertoire includes roughly 390,000 distinct CDR3 sequences. As for this clonotype: The target antigen is unknown.

The sample was blood T cells: a sorted CD56 or NKG2C T cell subset, CD4+ or CD8+ T cells, or bulk PBMC T cells (not recorded which). The TCR comes from a woman aged 45-65 years in good health.

CDR3 region: CASSRLQANIQYF. The chain combines TRBV12-3 or TRBV12-4 with TRBJ2-4. This CDR3 spans 13 amino acids.